The 15 T cell receptor beta chains in this list originate from one sample, sequenced in a study of sequential checkpoint blockade in melanoma. Here immunoSEQ multiplex PCR was the method, and the copy in TCRdb shows in-frame clones only, minus some. The repertoire includes 25,000 to 35,000 clones, 80% to 90% of them detected once, and around a fifth sits in the top ten. The treatment denotes: randomized to nivolumab then ipilimumab (arm A) or the reverse (arm B). The material was CD8+ T cells sorted from blood (inferred from file names), obtained from a patient given nivolumab and ipilimumab in sequence. These receptors were collected from a human donor with melanoma.

This sequence joins TRBV6-5 and TRBJ2-3; possibly TRBD1 for D (6 bases). V lost 4 bases and J lost 6, with 14 bases in between. There are 14 residues in the CDR3. CDR1 is MNHEY and CDR2 is SVGAGI in the germline V gene. CDR3 loop: CASSLDRVADTQYF. CDR3 DNA: TGTGCCAGCAGTTTGGACAGAGTAGCGGATACGCAGTATTTT.

The chain recombines TRBV5-4 with TRBJ1-1, with TRBD1 matching over 11 bases. The CDR3 sequence is 14 residues long. Trimming took 3 bases from V and 4 from J; bases not matched to a gene: 2. Germline V CDR1 and CDR2: SGHNT, YYREEE (reference sequence). The CDR3 region is CASSWDRGGTEAFF. Written as DNA, the CDR3 is TGTGCCAGCAGCTGGGACAGGGGGGGCACTGAAGCTTTCTTT.

The chain combines TRBV19 with TRBJ2-7, with 8 nucleotides matching TRBD1. This CDR3 has 14 residues. The V gene's germline CDR1 is LNHDA and CDR2 SQIVND (reference sequence). V dropped 7 bases and J dropped 2; count of bases not matched to a gene: 7. This chain's CDR3 is CASKMDRDTYEQYF. Here the CDR3 DNA reads TGTGCCAGTAAGATGGACAGGGATACCTACGAGCAGTACTTC.

V and J are TRBV4-2 and TRBJ2-7, with D perhaps TRBD1 (6 bases). This CDR3 comprises 16 residues. Between the trimmed V and J ends, which lost 3 bases and 0 bases, there was a span of 15 bases. In germline, CDR1 is LGHNA, CDR2 YNFKEQ. The CDR3, as DNA: TGTGCCAGCAGCCAGGCTACAGGGCCCTTCTCCTACGAGCAGTACTTC. Translation gives CASSQATGPFSYEQYF.

This chain joins TRBV27 and TRBJ2-3; D is undetermined. CDR3 length: 13 residues. V was cut by 4 bases and J by 0 bases, with 5 bases left in between. CDR1 and CDR2 from the germline V gene are MNHEY and SMNVEV (reference sequence). The CDR3 is CASSSGSTDTQYF. CDR3 DNA sequence: TGTGCCAGCAGTTCCGGGAGCACAGATACGCAGTATTTT.

The chain is built from TRBV19 and TRBJ2-7; no reliable D call. Trimming took 1 base from V and 3 from J, leaving 7 bases between them. The CDR3 extends over 13 amino acids. Germline loops: CDR1 LNHDA, CDR2 SQIVND (reference sequence). The CDR3 region is CASSIARFYEQYF. In nucleotides, the CDR3 is TGTGCCAGTAGTATAGCTAGGTTCTACGAGCAGTACTTC. Full variable domain (rest looked up from reference TRBV19 and TRBJ2-7): DGGITQSPKYLFRKEGQNVTLSCEQNLNHDAMYWYRQDPGQGLRLIYYSQIVNDFQKGDIAEGYSVSREKKESFPLTVTSAQKNPTAFYLCASSIARFYEQYFGPGTRLTVT.

This chain uses TRBV14 with TRBJ1-1, with 7 bases aligning to TRBD1. CDR1 and CDR2 (germline): SGHDN, FVKESK. V was pared by 4 bases and J by 2 bases, with 4 bases of the junction left unmatched. This CDR3 region has 14 residues. The CDR3 loop reads CASSPNRGNTEAFF. The CDR3 bases are TGTGCCAGCAGCCCAAACAGGGGCAACACTGAAGCTTTCTTT.

This rearrangement joins TRBV19 to TRBJ1-4, with 8 bases lining up with TRBD1. Germline V gene sequence: CDR1 LNHDA, CDR2 SQIVND (reference sequence). J gave up 9 bases and V 2 bases, and 5 bases lay outside the gene matches. The CDR3 spans 14 residues. CDR3 coding DNA: TGTGCCAGTAGTATACGTGACAGGGGTCAAAAACTGTTTTTT. Translated, it gives CASSIRDRGQKLFF. The variable domain in full, completed from reference TRBV19 and TRBJ1-4, reads DGGITQSPKYLFRKEGQNVTLSCEQNLNHDAMYWYRQDPGQGLRLIYYSQIVNDFQKGDIAEGYSVSREKKESFPLTVTSAQKNPTAFYLCASSIRDRGQKLFFGSGTQLSVL.

V and J are TRBV27 and TRBJ1-1; D may be TRBD1 (6 bases). Germline values: CDR1 MNHEY, CDR2 SMNVEV (reference sequence). The CDR3 is 15 residues long. Trimming left V 5 bases short and J 1 base short, with 14 bases between. DNA of the CDR3: TGTGCCAGCAGTCCCCTGTTGGGGGCGAACACTGAAGCTTTCTTT. Its protein product is CASSPLLGANTEAFF.

This rearrangement joins TRBV27 to TRBJ2-7, with 7 bases fitting TRBD1. V trimming: 4 bases; J trimming: 4 bases; junction bases outside the gene matches: 7. Per the germline V gene, CDR1 is MNHEY and CDR2 is SMNVEV (reference sequence). CDR3 length: 14 residues. Here the CDR3 DNA reads TGTGCCAGCAGTTGGGGCAGGGGGTCTTACGAGCAGTACTTC. Amino acids: CASSWGRGSYEQYF.

This clone was counted between two and nine times. V is TRBV11-2 and J is TRBJ2-5, with 10 nucleotides matching TRBD1. CDR1 is SGHAT, CDR2 FQNNGV, per germline. Unmatched junction bases numbered 7, after V lost 5 bases and J lost 4 bases. The CDR3 is 15 amino acids. The chain's CDR3 is CASSPATGGVETQYF. The CDR3 region has the DNA TGTGCCAGCAGCCCTGCGACAGGGGGCGTAGAGACCCAGTACTTC.

The chain couples TRBV4-3 to TRBJ2-5, with TRBD1 matching over 12 bases. In germline, CDR1 is LGHNA, CDR2 YSLEER. With 5 bases clipped from V and 4 bases from J, the junction kept 11 bases outside the gene matches. The CDR3 totals 17 residues. CDR3 sequence (DNA): TGCGCCAGCAGCGTTCCGCCGGGACAGGGGGCAAGAGAGACCCAGTACTTC. Encoded protein: CASSVPPGQGARETQYF.

The V call is TRBV4-3, the J call TRBJ2-7, with D maybe TRBD1 (5 bases). The CDR3 has 15 residues. Germline assignment: CDR1 LGHNA and CDR2 YSLEER. V gave up 1 base and J gave up 1 base, with 11 bases separating them. The chain's CDR3 is CASSQVTGASYEQYF. CDR3 DNA sequence: TGCGCCAGCAGCCAAGTTACAGGAGCGTCCTACGAGCAGTACTTC.

The genes are TRBV7-6 and TRBJ2-2; TRBD2 matches 15 bases. Germline lookup yields CDR1 SGHVS and CDR2 FNYEAQ. Germline trimming cut 5 bases from V and 4 bases from J; bases unmatched to any gene: 8. This CDR3 is 18 amino acids long. CDR3 bases: TGTGCCAGCAGCCAGGGACTAGCGGGGGGCTTGGGCACCGGGGAGCTGTTTTTT. This codes for CASSQGLAGGLGTGELFF.

The V and J genes are TRBV30 and TRBJ1-1; D ambiguous. The germline gives CDR1 GTSNPN, CDR2 SVGIG (reference sequence). The CDR3 extends over 12 amino acids. Trimming left V 1 base short and J 3 bases short, with 6 bases between. CDR3 in DNA: TGTGCCTGGAGTGCGGGGTACACTGAAGCTTTCTTT. It is translated as CAWSAGYTEAFF.